A selection of T cell receptor beta chains follows, all from one sample in a study of OX40 agonist ivuxolimab in advanced cancers. Sequencing was performed with immunoSEQ multiplex PCR; in TCRdb, only in-frame clones are kept and a portion is missing. The sample contains 70,000 to 90,000 clones, around 82% of which appear only once. Source: CD4+ or CD8+ T cells sorted from blood, taken in a trial of the OX40 agonist ivuxolimab. The receptors were gathered from an adult with an advanced solid tumor such as melanoma, head and neck, liver or kidney cancer. CDR3s include the opening cysteine and the closing phenylalanine or tryptophan. The D gene is left open where the match is weak. Clone size appears in some rows only: once, few, many, or a class for an expanded clone.

d_gene,j_gene,v_gene,abundance,CDR3aa,CDR3nt
.,TRBJ1-2,TRBV5-1,.,CASSLGDFGNGYTF,TGCGCCAGCAGCTTGGGGGACTTCGGGAATGGCTACACCTTC
TRBD1,TRBJ1-3,TRBV7-8,.,CASSLRGQGDTIYF,TGTGCCAGCAGCTTAAGGGGACAGGGGGACACCATATATTTT
TRBD1,TRBJ1-2,TRBV9,.,CASSDDRDYGYTF,TGTGCCAGCAGCGATGACAGGGACTATGGCTACACCTTC
.,TRBJ2-2,TRBV30,.,CAWSIPGLTANTGELFF,TGTGCCTGGAGTATCCCGGGTCTTACAGCGAACACCGGGGAGCTGTTTTTT
TRBD2,TRBJ2-5,TRBV5-1,once,CASSRDYGLETQYF,TGCGCCAGCAGCCGGGACTATGGTCTTGAGACCCAGTACTTC
.,TRBJ2-4,TRBV2,.,CASTGTRWGKSIQYF,TGTGCCAGCACCGGGACCCGTTGGGGGAAATCCATTCAGTACTTC
.,TRBJ2-5,TRBV5-4,.,CASSLDREDMETQYF,TGTGCCAGCAGCTTGGACAGGGAGGATATGGAGACCCAGTACTTC
TRBD1,TRBJ2-5,TRBV19,.,CASSSPPGTGMKQETQYF,TGTGCCAGTAGTAGTCCTCCGGGGACAGGGATGAAGCAAGAGACCCAGTACTTC
TRBD2,TRBJ2-3,TRBV27,.,CASSSTGTSGDTQYF,TGTGCCAGCAGTTCAACCGGGACTAGCGGCGATACGCAGTATTTT
.,TRBJ2-1,TRBV6-5,once,CASSLGPNEQFF,TGTGCCAGCAGTTTGGGACCTAATGAGCAGTTCTTC
.,TRBJ2-7,TRBV6-1,.,CASSENRGAEQYF,TGTGCCAGCAGTGAAAATCGGGGAGCTGAGCAGTACTTC
TRBD2,TRBJ2-1,TRBV6-4,.,CASSEGGGTYNEQFF,TGTGCCAGCAGTGAGGGCGGGGGGACCTACAATGAGCAGTTCTTC
TRBD1,TRBJ2-5,TRBV5-5,.,CASSPWPRRGNQETQYF,TGTGCCAGCAGCCCCTGGCCCCGCAGGGGGAACCAAGAGACCCAGTACTTC
.,TRBJ1-2,TRBV6-5,.,CASRPQYRGYYGYTF,TGTGCCAGCAGACCCCAGTATCGGGGATACTATGGCTACACCTTC
.,TRBJ2-2,TRBV2,once,CASSPPPGTSGTGELFF,TGTGCCAGCAGCCCCCCTCCGGGGACCTCGGGCACCGGGGAGCTGTTTTTT
TRBD1,TRBJ1-6,TRBV28,.,CASSTAGQGYNSPLHF,TGTGCCAGCAGTACCGCCGGACAGGGTTATAATTCACCCCTCCACTTT
.,TRBJ1-1,TRBV30,.,CAWSGGPYTEAFF,TGTGCCTGGAGCGGGGGGCCCTACACTGAAGCTTTCTTT
.,TRBJ2-7,TRBV28,.,CASTKQGRGGEQYF,TGTGCCAGCACCAAACAGGGTAGAGGGGGCGAGCAGTACTTC
.,TRBJ1-1,TRBV7-8,.,CASSLEGQGWTEAFF,TGTGCCAGCAGCTTAGAGGGACAAGGGTGGACTGAAGCTTTCTTT
.,TRBJ2-3,TRBV2,.,CASRGPYTDTQYF,TGTGCCAGCAGAGGTCCATACACAGATACGCAGTATTTT
.,TRBJ1-3,TRBV7-9,.,CASSLETPLRF,TGTGCCAGCAGCTTGGAAACCCCCTTACGATTT
.,TRBJ2-6,TRBV19,.,CASSITGGGANVLTF,TGTGCCAGTAGCATAACAGGTGGTGGGGCCAACGTCCTGACTTTC
TRBD1,TRBJ2-5,TRBV2,.,CASSEPGQGWQETQYF,TGTGCCAGCAGTGAACCGGGACAGGGGTGGCAAGAGACCCAGTACTTC
.,TRBJ2-7,TRBV5-1,.,CASTPRGRAYEQYF,TGCGCCAGCACCCCCAGAGGCAGAGCCTACGAGCAGTACTTC
.,TRBJ2-7,TRBV15,.,CATTSKPGTEAYEQYF,TGTGCCACCACCTCCAAACCCGGGACCGAGGCCTACGAGCAGTACTTC
.,TRBJ2-1,TRBV11-2,.,CASSLDWGSYNEQFF,TGTGCCAGCAGCTTAGACTGGGGCTCCTACAATGAGCAGTTCTTC
TRBD1,TRBJ1-5,TRBV6-6,.,CASSRGQGADQPQHF,TGTGCCAGCAGTCGTGGACAGGGGGCCGACCAGCCCCAGCATTTT
TRBD2,TRBJ2-1,TRBV5-6,.,CASSLAQGLAGANEQFF,TGTGCCAGCAGCTTGGCCCAGGGACTAGCGGGAGCCAATGAGCAGTTCTTC
.,TRBJ1-2,TRBV7-2,.,CASSPKSLGGYTF,TGTGCCAGCAGCCCCAAGTCCCTGGGTGGCTACACCTTC
TRBD1,TRBJ1-1,TRBV19,.,CASSMRQGNTEAFF,TGTGCCAGTAGTATGAGACAGGGAAATACTGAAGCTTTCTTT
.,TRBJ1-3,TRBV7-6,.,CASSLARTGNTIYF,TGTGCCAGCAGCTTAGCAAGGACTGGAAACACCATATATTTT
.,TRBJ2-5,TRBV14,.,CASSQEILWGGRETQYF,TGTGCCAGCAGCCAAGAAATTTTGTGGGGGGGGCGTGAGACCCAGTACTTC
TRBD1,TRBJ2-3,TRBV19,.,CASQRQGALVDTQYF,TGTGCCAGCCAGCGACAGGGGGCTTTAGTAGATACGCAGTATTTT
.,TRBJ1-1,TRBV7-2,.,CASSFFQTGSEAFF,TGTGCCAGCAGCTTCTTCCAGACTGGCTCTGAAGCTTTCTTT
.,TRBJ2-4,TRBV19,once,CASSSQPKNIQYF,TGTGCCAGCAGCAGCCAGCCCAAAAACATTCAGTACTTC
.,TRBJ1-5,TRBV10-2,once,CASSELTGSGQPQHF,TGCGCCAGCAGTGAGTTAACAGGGTCAGGGCAGCCCCAGCATTTT
.,TRBJ2-1,TRBV7-3,.,CASSLETGIHEQFF,TGTGCCAGCAGCTTAGAAACAGGGATTCATGAGCAGTTCTTC
TRBD2,TRBJ2-2,TRBV2,once,CASSPSTSVVGELFF,TGTGCCAGCAGTCCTTCGACTAGCGTGGTCGGGGAGCTGTTTTTT